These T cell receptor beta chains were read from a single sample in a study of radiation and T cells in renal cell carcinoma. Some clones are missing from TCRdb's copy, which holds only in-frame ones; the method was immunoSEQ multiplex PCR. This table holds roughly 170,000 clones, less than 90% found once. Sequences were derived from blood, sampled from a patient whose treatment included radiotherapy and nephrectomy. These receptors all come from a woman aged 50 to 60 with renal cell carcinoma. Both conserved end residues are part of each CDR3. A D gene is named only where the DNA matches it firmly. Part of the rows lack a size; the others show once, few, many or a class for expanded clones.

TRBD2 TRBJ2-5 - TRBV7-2 CASSLGGDGETQYF TGTGCCAGCAGCTTGGGAGGGGATGGGGAGACCCAGTACTTC
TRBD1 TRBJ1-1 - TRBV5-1 CASSLAQGAGSEAFF TGCGCCAGCAGCTTGGCGCAGGGGGCGGGAAGTGAAGCTTTCTTT
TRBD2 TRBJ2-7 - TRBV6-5 CASSYSTSGDYEQYF TGTGCCAGCAGTTACTCGACTAGCGGGGACTACGAGCAGTACTTC
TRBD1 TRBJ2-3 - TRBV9 CASSKRQGMGTDTQYF TGTGCCAGCAGCAAACGACAGGGAATGGGCACAGATACGCAGTATTTT
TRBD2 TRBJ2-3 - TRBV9 CASSVGLAVEDTQYF TGTGCCAGCAGCGTCGGACTAGCGGTCGAGGATACGCAGTATTTT
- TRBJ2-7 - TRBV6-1 CASSEGSGGAWLHEQYF TGTGCCAGCAGTGAAGGTTCAGGGGGGGCATGGCTTCACGAGCAGTACTTC
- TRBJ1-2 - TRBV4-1 CASSQGVVYGYTF TGCGCCAGCAGCCAAGGGGTGGTCTATGGCTACACCTTC
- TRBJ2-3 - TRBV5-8 CASSIDGGPNTQYF TGTGCCAGCAGCATAGACGGGGGGCCGAATACGCAGTATTTT
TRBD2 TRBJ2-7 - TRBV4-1 CASSQSPGLTLYEQYF TGCGCCAGCAGCCAAAGTCCGGGACTAACCCTCTACGAGCAGTACTTC
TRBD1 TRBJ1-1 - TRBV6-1 CASSPRGRITEAFF TGTGCCAGCAGCCCAAGGGGGCGGATCACTGAAGCTTTCTTT
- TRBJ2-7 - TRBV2 CAGETDSYEQYF TGTGCCGGGGAGACAGACTCCTACGAGCAGTACTTC
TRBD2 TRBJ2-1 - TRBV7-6 CASSQKRGNNEQFF TGTGCCAGCAGCCAGAAGCGGGGGAACAATGAGCAGTTCTTC
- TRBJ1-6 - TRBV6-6 CASSLEQGLSPLHF TGTGCCAGCAGTTTAGAACAGGGCCTGTCACCCCTCCACTTT
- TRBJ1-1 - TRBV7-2 CASSLGRAAGTEAFF TGTGCCAGCAGCTTAGGTAGGGCAGCCGGCACTGAAGCTTTCTTT
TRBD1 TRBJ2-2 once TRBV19 CASRGGQGHGELFF TGTGCCAGTCGGGGGGGACAGGGGCACGGGGAGCTGTTTTTT
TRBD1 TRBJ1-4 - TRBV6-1 CASSEVNMDRADEKLFF TGTGCCAGCAGTGAAGTCAATATGGACAGGGCTGATGAAAAACTGTTTTTT
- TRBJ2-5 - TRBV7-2 CASSLVFGETQYF TGTGCCAGCAGCTTAGTTTTCGGGGAGACCCAGTACTTC
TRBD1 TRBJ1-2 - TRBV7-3 CASSLTGSGTGDGYTF TGTGCCAGCAGCTTAACGGGAAGCGGGACAGGGGACGGCTACACCTTC
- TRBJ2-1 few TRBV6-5 CASSYLAEQFF TGTGCCAGCAGTTATCTTGCTGAGCAGTTCTTC
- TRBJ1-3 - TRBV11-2 CASSLGVSNTIYF TGTGCCAGCAGCTTGGGGGTCTCGAACACCATATATTTT
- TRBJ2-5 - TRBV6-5 CASSRQETQYF TGTGCCAGCAGTAGACAAGAGACCCAGTACTTC
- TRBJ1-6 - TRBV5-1 CASSLGAGSDSPLHF TGCGCCAGCAGCTTGGGGGCCGGTTCCGATTCACCCCTCCACTTT
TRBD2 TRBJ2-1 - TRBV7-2 CASSPTSGSYNEQFF TGTGCCAGCAGCCCAACTAGCGGGTCATACAATGAGCAGTTCTTC
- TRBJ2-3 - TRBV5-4 CASEDSADTQYF TGTGCCAGCGAAGACAGCGCAGATACGCAGTATTTT
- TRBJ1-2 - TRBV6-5 CASKTGTPNYGYTF TGTGCCAGCAAGACGGGGACACCTAACTATGGCTACACCTTC
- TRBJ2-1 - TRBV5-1 CASSLQGISNEQFF TGCGCCAGCAGCTTGCAGGGGATTTCCAATGAGCAGTTCTTC
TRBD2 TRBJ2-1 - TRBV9 CASSVGGGGVQNEQFF TGTGCCAGCAGCGTAGGAGGCGGGGGGGTCCAAAATGAGCAGTTCTTC
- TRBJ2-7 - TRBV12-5 CASAPGRGVHYEQYF TGTGCTAGTGCCCCGGGAAGGGGGGTCCACTACGAGCAGTACTTC
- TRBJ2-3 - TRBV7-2 CASTALSDTQYF TGTGCCAGCACCGCTTTGTCGGATACGCAGTATTTT
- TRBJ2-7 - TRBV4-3 CASSQETAGAREQYF TGCGCCAGCAGCCAAGAGACGGCGGGGGCCCGCGAGCAGTACTTC
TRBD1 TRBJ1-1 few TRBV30 CAWSVGQGTTEAFF TGTGCCTGGAGTGTGGGACAGGGGACCACTGAAGCTTTCTTT
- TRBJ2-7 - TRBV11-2 CASSLAYEQYF TGTGCCAGCAGCTTAGCCTACGAGCAGTACTTC
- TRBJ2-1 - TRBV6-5 CASSYSDRSYNEQFF TGTGCCAGCAGTTACTCTGACCGCTCCTACAATGAGCAGTTCTTC
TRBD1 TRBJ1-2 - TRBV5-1 CASSLVTGIRANYGYTF TGCGCCAGCAGCTTGGTGACAGGGATAAGAGCTAACTATGGCTACACCTTC
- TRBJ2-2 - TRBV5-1 CASSSRVADTGELFF TGCGCCAGCAGCTCCAGGGTGGCGGACACCGGGGAGCTGTTTTTT
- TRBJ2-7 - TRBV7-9 CASTRYPGTYEQYF TGTGCCAGCACCCGTTACCCCGGTACCTACGAGCAGTACTTC
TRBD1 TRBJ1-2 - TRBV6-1 CASSVGQDYGYTF TGTGCCAGCAGTGTGGGACAGGACTATGGCTACACCTTC
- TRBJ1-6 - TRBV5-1 CASSWDFLGGNSPLHF TGCGCCAGCAGCTGGGACTTCCTAGGGGGTAATTCACCCCTCCACTTT
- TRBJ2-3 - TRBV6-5 CASSYDVRDTQYF TGTGCCAGCAGTTACGACGTCCGGGATACGCAGTATTTT
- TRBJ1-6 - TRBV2 CASSEMRNNSPLHF TGTGCCAGCAGTGAAATGAGAAATAATTCACCCCTCCACTTT
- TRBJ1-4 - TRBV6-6 CASSYSRGGNEKLFF TGTGCCAGCAGTTATTCCAGAGGGGGGAATGAAAAACTGTTTTTT
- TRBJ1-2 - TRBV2 CASSARGNGYTF TGTGCCAGCAGTGCGCGGGGCAACGGCTACACCTTC
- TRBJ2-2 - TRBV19 CASSIRRPDTGELFF TGTGCCAGTAGTATAAGACGCCCGGACACCGGGGAGCTGTTTTTT
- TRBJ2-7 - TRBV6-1 CASSDLDVRYF TGTGCCAGCAGTGATCTCGACGTTCGGTACTTC
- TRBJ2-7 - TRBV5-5 CASSFSAGSGEQYF TGTGCCAGCAGCTTTTCTGCGGGATCGGGCGAGCAGTACTTC